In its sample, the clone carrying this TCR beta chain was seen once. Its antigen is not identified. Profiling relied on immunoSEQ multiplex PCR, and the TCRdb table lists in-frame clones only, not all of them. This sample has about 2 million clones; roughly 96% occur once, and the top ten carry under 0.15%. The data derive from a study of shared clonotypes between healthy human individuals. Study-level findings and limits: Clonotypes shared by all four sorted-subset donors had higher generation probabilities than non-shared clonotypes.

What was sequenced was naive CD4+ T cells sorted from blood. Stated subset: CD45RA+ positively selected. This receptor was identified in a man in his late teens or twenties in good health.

CDR3 residues: CASMRTGVAYEQYF. The CDR3 nucleotides are TGTGCCAGCATGAGGACAGGGGTTGCTTACGAGCAGTACTTC. The V call is TRBV6-5, the J call TRBJ2-7; 9 bases map to TRBD1. In germline, CDR1 is MNHEY, CDR2 SVGAGI. The CDR3 is 14 amino acids. With V trimmed by 7 bases and J by 4 bases, 8 bases remained unmatched.